The TCR beta chain under discussion was sequenced for a study of shared clonotypes between healthy human individuals. About the research overall: The composition of the donors was a couple of women and a few men aged 18 to 49.

Regarding this clone: Its antigen is not known.

Germline CDR1 is MGHRA and CDR2 is YSYEKL. The length of the CDR3 is 16 residues. The junction had 8 bases not matched to a gene; V was cut back by 4 bases and J by 1 base. Sequencing used immunoSEQ multiplex PCR; TCRdb keeps in-frame clones, though not all of them. The table records about 470,000 clones, around 79% of them present only once. Findings and caveats of the study: Specimens sampled were limited to blood, with tissue repertoires likely differing.

The receptor was isolated from a woman between 35 and 50 years old in good health. Some clones in this sample may be carry-over from other donors' samples. V usage is TRBV4-1 and J usage is TRBJ2-7; 9 bases align to TRBD1. Sequenced input: PBMCs. CDR3 in amino acids: CASSREGTGRSYEQYF. As DNA, the CDR3 is TGCGCCAGCAGCCGAGAGGGGACAGGGCGTTCCTACGAGCAGTACTTC.